The following is a TCR beta chain sequence with its context. Its antigen is unknown. Repertoires were generated with immunoSEQ multiplex PCR, while TCRdb's copy carries only in-frame clones and drops some. This table holds approximately 97,000 clones, 85% to 95% found once. The sample comes from a study of graft-versus-host responses after intestinal transplantation. Study context: Multivisceral, liver-intestinal, or isolated intestinal grafts went to recipients. After anti-thymocyte globulin induction, recipients took tacrolimus and steroids for 2 to 3 years.

Whole-study findings and limits: High graft-versus-host to host-versus-graft T cell clonal ratios marked allografts of patients with graft-donor macrochimerism. Recipient marrow showed GvH clones, some seen first in ileum or blood.

The source is a human donor who was the organ donor for an intestinal transplant. The starting material was unstimulated CD8+ T cells sorted from spleen or lymph node cells, obtained before transplant.

CDR3 amino acids: CAISESPGREYNEQFF. Here the CDR3 DNA reads TGTGCCATCAGTGAGTCGCCAGGGAGGGAATACAATGAGCAGTTCTTC. The chain uses TRBV10-3 and TRBJ2-1; 7 bases are a match to TRBD2. After removal of 0 bases from V and 4 bases from J, the junction contained 6 bases not matched to a gene. There are 16 residues in the CDR3. Germline CDR1 reads ENHRY; CDR2 reads SYGVKD.